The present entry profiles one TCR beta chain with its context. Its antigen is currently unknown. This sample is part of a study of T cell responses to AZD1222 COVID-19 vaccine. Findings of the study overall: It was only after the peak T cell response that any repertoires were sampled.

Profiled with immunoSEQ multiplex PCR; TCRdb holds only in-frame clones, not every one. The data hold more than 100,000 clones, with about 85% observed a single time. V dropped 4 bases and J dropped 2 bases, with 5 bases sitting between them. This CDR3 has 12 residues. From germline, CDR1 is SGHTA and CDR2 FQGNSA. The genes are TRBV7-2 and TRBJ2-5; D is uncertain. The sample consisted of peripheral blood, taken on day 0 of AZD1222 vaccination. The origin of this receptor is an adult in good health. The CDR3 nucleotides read TGTGCCAGCAGCTCAAGACAAGAGACCCAGTACTTC. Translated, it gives CASSSRQETQYF.